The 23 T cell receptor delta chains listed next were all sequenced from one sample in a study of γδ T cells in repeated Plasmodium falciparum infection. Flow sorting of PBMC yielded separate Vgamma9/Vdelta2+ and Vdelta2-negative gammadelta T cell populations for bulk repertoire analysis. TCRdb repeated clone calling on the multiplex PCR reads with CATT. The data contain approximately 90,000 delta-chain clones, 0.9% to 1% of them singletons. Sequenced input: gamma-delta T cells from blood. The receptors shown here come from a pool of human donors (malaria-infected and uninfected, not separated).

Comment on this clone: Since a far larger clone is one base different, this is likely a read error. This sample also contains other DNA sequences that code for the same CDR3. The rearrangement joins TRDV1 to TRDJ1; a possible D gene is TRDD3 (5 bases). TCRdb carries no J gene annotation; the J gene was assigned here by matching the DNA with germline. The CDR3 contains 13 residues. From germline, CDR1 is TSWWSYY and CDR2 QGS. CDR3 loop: CALGEPRDPKLIF. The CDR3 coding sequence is TGTGCCCTTGGGGAACCGAGGGACCCTAAACTCATCTTT.

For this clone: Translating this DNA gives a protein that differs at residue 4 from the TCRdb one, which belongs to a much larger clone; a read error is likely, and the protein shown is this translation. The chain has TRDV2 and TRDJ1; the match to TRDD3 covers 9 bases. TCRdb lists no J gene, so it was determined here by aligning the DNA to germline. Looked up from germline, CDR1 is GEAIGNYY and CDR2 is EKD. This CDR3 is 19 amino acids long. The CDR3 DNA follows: TGTGCCTGTGGCACCGGTCTGGGGGATTCTCAATTTTACACCGATAAACTCATCTTT. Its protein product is CACGTGLGDSQFYTDKLIF.

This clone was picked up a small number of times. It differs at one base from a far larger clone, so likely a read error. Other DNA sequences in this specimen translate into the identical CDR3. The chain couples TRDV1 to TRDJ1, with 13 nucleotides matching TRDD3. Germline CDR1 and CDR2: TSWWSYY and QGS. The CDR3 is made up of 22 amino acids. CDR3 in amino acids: CALGELGVFSRTGGYATDKLIF. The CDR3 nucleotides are TGTGCCCTTGGGGAACTAGGAGTCTTTTCTCGTACTGGGGGATACGCGACCGATAAACTCATCTTT.

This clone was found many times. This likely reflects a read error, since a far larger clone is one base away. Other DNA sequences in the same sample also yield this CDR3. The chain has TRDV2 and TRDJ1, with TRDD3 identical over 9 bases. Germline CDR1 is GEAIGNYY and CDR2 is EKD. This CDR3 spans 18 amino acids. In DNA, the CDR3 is TGTGCCTGTGACACCGTTGTACCTGGGGGATCCATCACCGACAAACTCATCTTT. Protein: CACDTVVPGGSITDKLIF.

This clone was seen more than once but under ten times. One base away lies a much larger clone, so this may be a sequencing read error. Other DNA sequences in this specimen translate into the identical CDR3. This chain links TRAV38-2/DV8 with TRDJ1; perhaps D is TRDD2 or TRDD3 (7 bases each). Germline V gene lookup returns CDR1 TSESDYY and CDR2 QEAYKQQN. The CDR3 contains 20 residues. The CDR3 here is CAYSRPRFLRAQWGTDKLIF. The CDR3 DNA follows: TGTGCTTATTCCCGCCCCCGATTCCTACGAGCCCAGTGGGGGACAGATAAGCTCATCTTT.

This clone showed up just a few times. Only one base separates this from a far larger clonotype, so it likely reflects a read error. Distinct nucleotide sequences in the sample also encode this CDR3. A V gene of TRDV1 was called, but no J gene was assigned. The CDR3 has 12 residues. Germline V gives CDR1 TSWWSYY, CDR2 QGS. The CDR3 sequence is CALGERRHKLIF. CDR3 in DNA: TGTGCTCTTGGGGAACGTCGACATAAACTCATCTTC.

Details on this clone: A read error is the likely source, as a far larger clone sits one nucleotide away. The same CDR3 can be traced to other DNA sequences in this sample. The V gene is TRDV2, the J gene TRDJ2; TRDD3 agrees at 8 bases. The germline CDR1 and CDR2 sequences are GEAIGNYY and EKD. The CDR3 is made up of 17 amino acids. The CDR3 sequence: CACDTIGGLTLTAQLFF. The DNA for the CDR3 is TGTGCCTGTGATACTATTGGGGGATTGACTTTGACGGCACAACTCTTCTTT.

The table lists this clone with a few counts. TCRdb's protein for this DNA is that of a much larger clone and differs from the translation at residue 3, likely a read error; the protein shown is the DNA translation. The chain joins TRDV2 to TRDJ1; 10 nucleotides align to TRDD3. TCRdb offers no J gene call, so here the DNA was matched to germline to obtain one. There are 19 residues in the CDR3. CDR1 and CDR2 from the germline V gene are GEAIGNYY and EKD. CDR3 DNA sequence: TGTGCCCGTGACACCTTGGGCCATACTGGGGGATGGTACACCGATAAACTCATCTTT. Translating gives CARDTLGHTGGWYTDKLIF.

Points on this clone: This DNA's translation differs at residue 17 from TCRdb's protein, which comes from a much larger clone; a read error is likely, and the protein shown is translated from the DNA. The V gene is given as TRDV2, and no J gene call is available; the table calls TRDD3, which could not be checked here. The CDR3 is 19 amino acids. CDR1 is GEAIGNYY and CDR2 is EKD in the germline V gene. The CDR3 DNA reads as TGTGCCTGTGACCGGAAGAGATTGTACTGGGGGTTGTACACCGATAAACCCATCTTT. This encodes CACDRKRLYWGLYTDKPIF.

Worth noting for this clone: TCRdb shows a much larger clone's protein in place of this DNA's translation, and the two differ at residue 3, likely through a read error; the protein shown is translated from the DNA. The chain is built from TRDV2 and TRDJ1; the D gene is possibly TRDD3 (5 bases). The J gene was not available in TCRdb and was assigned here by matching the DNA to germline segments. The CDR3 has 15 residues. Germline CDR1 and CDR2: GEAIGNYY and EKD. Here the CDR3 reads CARDTGARVTDKLIF. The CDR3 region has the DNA TGTGCCCGTGACACGGGGGCTCGAGTCACCGATAAACTCATCTTT.

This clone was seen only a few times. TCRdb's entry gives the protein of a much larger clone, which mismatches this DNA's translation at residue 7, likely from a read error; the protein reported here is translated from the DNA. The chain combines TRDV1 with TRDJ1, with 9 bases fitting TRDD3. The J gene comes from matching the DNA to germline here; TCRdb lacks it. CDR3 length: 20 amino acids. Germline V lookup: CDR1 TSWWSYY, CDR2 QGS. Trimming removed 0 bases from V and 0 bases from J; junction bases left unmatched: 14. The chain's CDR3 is CALGELTFPTGGMYTDKLIF. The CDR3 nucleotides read TGTGCTCTTGGGGAACTGACCTTCCCTACTGGGGGAATGTACACCGATAAACTCATCTTT.

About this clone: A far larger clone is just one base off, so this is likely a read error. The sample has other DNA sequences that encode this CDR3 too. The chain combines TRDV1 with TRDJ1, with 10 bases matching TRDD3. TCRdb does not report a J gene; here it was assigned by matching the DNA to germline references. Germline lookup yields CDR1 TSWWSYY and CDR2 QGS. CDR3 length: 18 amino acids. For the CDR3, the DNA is TGCGCTCTTGGTATTCACGACCATGGGGGGGATACGAACGATAAACTCATCTTT. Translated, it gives CALGIHDHGGDTNDKLIF.

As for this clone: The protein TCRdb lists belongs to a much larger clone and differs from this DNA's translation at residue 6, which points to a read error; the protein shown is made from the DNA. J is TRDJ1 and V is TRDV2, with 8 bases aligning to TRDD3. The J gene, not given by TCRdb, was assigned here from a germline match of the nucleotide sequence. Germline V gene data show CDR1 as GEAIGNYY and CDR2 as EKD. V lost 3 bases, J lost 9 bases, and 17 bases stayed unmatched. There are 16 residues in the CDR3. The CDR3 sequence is CACDRPSVLGVPELIF. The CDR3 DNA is TGTGCCTGTGACCGACCTTCCGTACTGGGGGTACCAGAACTCATCTTT.

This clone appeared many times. The CDR3: CALGTRPDRVLGAPYTDKLIF. CDR3 nucleotides: TGTGCTCTTGGGACACGTCCGGACCGGGTACTGGGGGCCCCGTACACCGATAAACTCATCTTT. The chain recombines TRDV1 with TRDJ1, with TRDD3 identical over 8 bases. No J gene is reported in TCRdb; it was inferred here by comparing the DNA with germline. Germline loops: CDR1 TSWWSYY, CDR2 QGS. V gave up 5 bases and J gave up 0 bases; unmatched junction bases: 23. This CDR3 has 21 amino acids.

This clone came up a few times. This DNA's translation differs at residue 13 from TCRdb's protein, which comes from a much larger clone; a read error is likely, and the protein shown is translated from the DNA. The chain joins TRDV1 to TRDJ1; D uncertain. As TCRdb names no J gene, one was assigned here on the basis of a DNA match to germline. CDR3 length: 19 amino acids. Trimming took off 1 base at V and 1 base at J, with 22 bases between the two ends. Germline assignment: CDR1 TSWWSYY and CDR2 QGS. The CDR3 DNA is TGTGCTCTTGGGGAACCCTCGGACAGGCTTTACCCCTGCACCGATAAACTCATCTTT. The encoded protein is CALGEPSDRLYPCTDKLIF.

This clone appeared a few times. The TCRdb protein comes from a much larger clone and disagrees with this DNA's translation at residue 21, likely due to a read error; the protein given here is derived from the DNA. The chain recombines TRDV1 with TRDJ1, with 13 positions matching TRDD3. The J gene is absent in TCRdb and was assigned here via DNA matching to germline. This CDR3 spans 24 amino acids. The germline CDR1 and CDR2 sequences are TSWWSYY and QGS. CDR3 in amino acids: CALGERDSLNHLLGDTVNTDRLIF. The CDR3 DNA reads TGTGCTCTTGGGGAACGGGACTCCCTAAATCATTTACTGGGGGATACGGTGAACACCGATAGACTCATCTTT.

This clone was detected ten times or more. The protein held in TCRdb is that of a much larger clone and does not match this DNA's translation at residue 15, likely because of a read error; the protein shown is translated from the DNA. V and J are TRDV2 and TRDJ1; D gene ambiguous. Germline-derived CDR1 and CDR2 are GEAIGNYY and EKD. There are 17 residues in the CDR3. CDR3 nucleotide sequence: TGTGCCTGTGACACTGGTCGTCCCGAGGCAATCTCCGATAAACCCATCTTT. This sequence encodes CACDTGRPEAISDKPIF.

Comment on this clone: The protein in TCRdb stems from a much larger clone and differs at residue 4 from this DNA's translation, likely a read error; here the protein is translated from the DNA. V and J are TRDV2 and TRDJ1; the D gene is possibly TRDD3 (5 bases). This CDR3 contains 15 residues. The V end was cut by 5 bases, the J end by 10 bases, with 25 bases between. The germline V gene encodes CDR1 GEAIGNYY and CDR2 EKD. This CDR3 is CACVTLELNWKGLIF. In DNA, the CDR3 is TGTGCCTGTGTCACGTTGGAATTAAACTGGAAGGGACTCATCTTT.

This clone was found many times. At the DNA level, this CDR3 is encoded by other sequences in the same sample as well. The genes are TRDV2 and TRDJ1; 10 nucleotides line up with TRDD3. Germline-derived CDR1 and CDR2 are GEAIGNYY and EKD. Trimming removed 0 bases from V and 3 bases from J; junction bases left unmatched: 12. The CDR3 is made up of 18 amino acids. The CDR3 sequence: CACDTVGGGYGVSDKLIF. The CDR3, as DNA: TGTGCCTGTGACACCGTCGGCGGGGGATACGGTGTTTCCGATAAACTCATCTTT.

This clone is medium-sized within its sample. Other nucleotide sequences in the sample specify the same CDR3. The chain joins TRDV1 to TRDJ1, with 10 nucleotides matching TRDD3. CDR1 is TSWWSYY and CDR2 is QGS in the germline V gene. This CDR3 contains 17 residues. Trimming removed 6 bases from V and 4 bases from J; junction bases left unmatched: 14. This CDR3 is CALGMRGIRRVFDKLIF. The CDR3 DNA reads TGTGCTCTTGGAATGAGGGGGATACGCCGCGTGTTCGATAAACTCATCTTT.

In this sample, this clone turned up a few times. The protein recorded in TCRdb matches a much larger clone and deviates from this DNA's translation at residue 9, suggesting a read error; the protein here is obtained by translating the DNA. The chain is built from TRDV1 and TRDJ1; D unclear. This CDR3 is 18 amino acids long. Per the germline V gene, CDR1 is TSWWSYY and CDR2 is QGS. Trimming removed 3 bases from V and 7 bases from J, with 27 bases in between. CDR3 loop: CALGDTLTVNSKSSKLIF. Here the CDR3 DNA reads TGTGCTCTTGGGGATACTCTCACGGTGAACAGTAAATCCAGTAAACTCATCTTT.

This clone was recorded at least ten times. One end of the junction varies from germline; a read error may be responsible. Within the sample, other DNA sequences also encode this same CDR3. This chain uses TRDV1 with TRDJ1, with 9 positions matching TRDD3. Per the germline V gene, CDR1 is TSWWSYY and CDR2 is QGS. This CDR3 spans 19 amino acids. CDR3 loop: CALGEPKHLGDGNTDKLIF. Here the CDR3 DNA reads TGTGCTCTTGGGGAACCCAAACACCTGGGGGATGGGAACACCGATAAGCTCATCTTT.

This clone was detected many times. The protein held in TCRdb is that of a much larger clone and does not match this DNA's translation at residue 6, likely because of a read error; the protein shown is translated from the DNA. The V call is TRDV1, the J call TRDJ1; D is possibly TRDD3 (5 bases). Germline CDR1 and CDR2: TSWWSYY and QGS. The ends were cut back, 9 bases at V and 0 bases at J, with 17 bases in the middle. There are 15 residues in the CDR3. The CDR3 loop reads CALWGSVSYTDKLIF. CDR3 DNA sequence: TGTGCTCTGTGGGGAAGTGTGTCGTACACCGATAAACTCATCTTT.